This TCR beta chain is drawn from a study of T-cell reconstitution after alpha-beta-depleted transplantation in children. The study's findings and limits: T cells produced anew were the main source of T-cell counts and diversity one year after transplant. Where alpha-beta T cells came from about two months after transplant was reportedly several hundred expanded graft clones. Some patients showed high day-60 TCRbeta diversity, which derived from surviving recipient T cells and thymic progenitors.

It was with unique molecular identifiers that the TCRbeta library was prepared. TCRdb fed the PCR reads into MiXCR, producing one record per CDR3 protein. Among approximately 650,000 distinct CDR3 sequences listed, around 13% were seen once. V gave up 3 bases and J gave up 9 bases; unmatched junction bases: 7. Looked up from germline, CDR1 is SGHRS and CDR2 is YFSETQ. CDR3 length: 15 amino acids. The sample holds a few counts of this clonotype. Its specificity is not known. The sequencing here drew on PBMCs, taken before TCRalphabeta/CD19-depleted stem cell transplant. The clonotype originates from a girl aged 2 to 10 with congenital amegakaryocytic thrombocytopenia, due to receive a stem cell transplant. This chain joins TRBV5-1 and TRBJ2-1; 12 nucleotides line up with TRBD2. The CDR3 nucleotides read TGCGCCAGCAGCTACGGGACTAGCGGGTTAACTGAGCAGTTCTTC. Its protein is CASSYGTSGLTEQFF.